Listed here is a single TCR beta chain. Measured with immunoSEQ multiplex PCR; TCRdb has only the in-frame clones, and not every one. The sample includes some 240,000 clones, around 90% of them seen just once. This specimen comes from a study of blood T cell repertoires in COVID-19. V lost 4 bases and J lost 2; bases outside the gene matches: 6. Per the germline V gene, CDR1 is SGDLS and CDR2 is YYNGEE. The CDR3 is 15 amino acids. The V call is TRBV9, the J call TRBJ1-3, with 7 bases aligning to TRBD1. The origin of this receptor is an older woman with COVID-19, enrolled during active disease. Sequencing was done on a sample of peripheral blood. CDR3 nucleotide sequence: TGTGCCAGCAGCCCCACAGGGGAAACTGGAAACACCATATATTTT. Translating gives CASSPTGETGNTIYF.